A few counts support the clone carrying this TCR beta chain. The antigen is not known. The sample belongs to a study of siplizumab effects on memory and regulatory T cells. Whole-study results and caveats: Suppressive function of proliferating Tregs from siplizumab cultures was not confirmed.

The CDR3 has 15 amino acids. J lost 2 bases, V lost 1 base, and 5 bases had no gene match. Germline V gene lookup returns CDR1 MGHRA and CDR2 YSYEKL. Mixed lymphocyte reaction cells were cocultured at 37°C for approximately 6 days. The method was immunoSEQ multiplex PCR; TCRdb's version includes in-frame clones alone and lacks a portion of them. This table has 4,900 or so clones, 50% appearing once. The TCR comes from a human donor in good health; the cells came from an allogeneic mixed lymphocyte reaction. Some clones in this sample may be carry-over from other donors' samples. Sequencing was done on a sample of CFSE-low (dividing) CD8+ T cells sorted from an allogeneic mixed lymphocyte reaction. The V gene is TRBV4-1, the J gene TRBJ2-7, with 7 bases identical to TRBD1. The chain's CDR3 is CASSQVTGAPYEQYF. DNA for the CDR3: TGCGCCAGCAGCCAAGTTACAGGGGCCCCCTACGAGCAGTACTTC.